The 15 T cell receptor beta chains below come from one sample, sequenced in a study of cytomegalovirus exposure and HLA in healthy donors. Use of 60 Vbeta and 13 Jbeta primers characterized the PCR. TCRdb's copy holds only in-frame clones and misses some; the assay was immunoSEQ multiplex PCR. The table records roughly 190,000 clones, around 84% of them present only once. Sequencing used PBMCs. The source of these receptors is a woman aged 45-59 years in good health and CMV-seropositive.

The chain recombines TRBV12-2 with TRBJ1-5; TRBD1, as called in the table, went unchecked against the DNA. TRBV12-2 counts as a pseudogene. There are 17 residues in the CDR3. The CDR3 region is CASRLWVVGASDQPQHF. The CDR3 nucleotides are TGTGCAAGTCGCTTATGGGTAGTTGGGGCTTCGGATCAGCCCCAGCATTTT.

This chain links TRBV6-5 with TRBJ2-7; 7 bases are shared with TRBD2. Germline V CDR1 and CDR2: MNHEY, SVGAGI. V shed 3 bases, J shed 2 bases, and the junction held 4 bases outside the gene matches. CDR3 size: 14 residues. The CDR3, as DNA: TGTGCCAGCAGTTATGGGGGGACTACCTACGAGCAGTACTTC. Its protein product is CASSYGGTTYEQYF.

The genes are TRBV13 and TRBJ2-3, with 8 bases that match TRBD1. J was trimmed by 2 bases and V by 2 bases; bases with no gene match: 9. The germline CDR1 and CDR2 sequences are PRHDT and FYEKMQ (reference sequence). This CDR3 has 17 residues. For the CDR3, the DNA is TGTGCCAGCAGCTTACTTAGGACAGGGTCTCCCACAGATACGCAGTATTTT. Encoded protein: CASSLLRTGSPTDTQYF.

The J gene is TRBJ2-3, the V gene TRBV6-6; 10 nucleotides line up with TRBD1. This CDR3 is built from 15 residues. Germline V lookup: CDR1 MNHNY, CDR2 SVGAGI (reference sequence). V lost 5 bases and J lost 4; bases outside the gene matches: 6. The CDR3 reads CASSQRQGAADTQYF. CDR3 sequence (DNA): TGTGCCAGCAGTCAGAGACAGGGGGCAGCAGATACGCAGTATTTT.

V is TRBV14 and J is TRBJ2-2; TRBD1 aligns across 11 bases. The junction had 2 bases not matched to a gene; V was cut back by 5 bases and J by 6 bases. This CDR3 comprises 14 residues. Germline V gene sequence: CDR1 SGHDN, CDR2 FVKESK. For the CDR3, the DNA is TGTGCCAGCAGCTGGACAGGGGGCTCCGGGGAGCTGTTTTTT. Translating gives CASSWTGGSGELFF.

The chain has TRBV5-4 and TRBJ1-1, with TRBD1 as a possible D gene (5 bases). Germline CDR1 reads SGHNT; CDR2 reads YYREEE (reference sequence). The CDR3 contains 12 residues. The V end lost 1 base, the J end lost 4 bases, and 5 bases lay between the germline ends. CDR3 sequence: CASSLRGTEAFF. Here the CDR3 DNA reads TGTGCCAGCAGCTTGAGGGGCACTGAAGCTTTCTTT.

There are a few counts of this clone. The chain has TRBV6-4 and TRBJ1-2; the match to TRBD1 covers 8 bases. Germline trimming cut 6 bases from V and 3 bases from J; bases unmatched to any gene: 3. Germline V gives CDR1 MRHNA, CDR2 SNTAGT. The CDR3 runs 13 residues. DNA for the CDR3: TGTGCCAGCAGCAGGGGGCGCGACTATGGCTACACCTTC. Residues: CASSRGRDYGYTF.

This clone occurred a few times. CDR3 protein: CASSVVPQNSGGSTDTQYF. DNA for the CDR3: TGTGCCAGCAGCGTAGTGCCCCAGAATAGCGGGGGGAGCACAGATACGCAGTATTTT. The chain uses TRBV9 and TRBJ2-3; 10 nucleotides agree with TRBD2. The CDR3 contains 19 residues. From germline, CDR1 is SGDLS and CDR2 YYNGEE. J lost 0 bases, V lost 0 bases, and 10 bases had no gene match.

This chain links TRBV9 with TRBJ2-4, with D perhaps TRBD1 (5 bases). From germline, CDR1 is SGDLS and CDR2 YYNGEE. The CDR3 covers 14 residues. V was cut by 0 bases and J by 4 bases, with 8 bases left in between. The CDR3 reads CASSVAPGKNIQYF. In nucleotides, the CDR3 is TGTGCCAGCAGCGTAGCCCCAGGGAAAAACATTCAGTACTTC.

The chain links TRBV4-1 to TRBJ1-6; perhaps TRBD1 as D (5 bases). Germline V gives CDR1 MGHRA, CDR2 YSYEKL. The CDR3 contains 14 residues. V dropped 6 bases and J dropped 5 bases, with 11 bases sitting between them. CDR3 in amino acids: CASRSRVDNSPLHF. CDR3 DNA: TGCGCCAGCAGAAGCAGGGTTGATAATTCACCCCTCCACTTT.

V usage is TRBV9 and J usage is TRBJ2-3, with 10 bases matching TRBD2. The CDR3 runs to 16 residues. Germline V gene lookup returns CDR1 SGDLS and CDR2 YYNGEE. With 0 bases clipped from V and 6 bases from J, the junction kept 7 bases outside the gene matches. The CDR3 DNA sequence: TGTGCCAGCAGCGTAGCGGGACTAGCGAATGGGGATACGCAGTATTTT. Its translation is CASSVAGLANGDTQYF.

This sequence joins TRBV4-1 and TRBJ2-3; D gene uncertain. This CDR3 region has 16 residues. Germline values: CDR1 MGHRA, CDR2 YSYEKL. Trimming removed 0 bases at V and 3 bases at J, with 13 bases between. The CDR3 DNA is TGCGCCAGCAGCCAAGATAGGATAGCCATGACAGATACGCAGTATTTT. Its protein is CASSQDRIAMTDTQYF.

The chain carries TRBV29-1 and TRBJ2-3; a possible D gene is TRBD2 (5 bases). Trimming stripped 0 bases from V and 5 bases from J, with 6 bases between. The CDR3 runs 12 residues. Germline-derived CDR1 and CDR2 are SQVTM and ANQGSEA. CDR3 amino acids: CSVEEGRDTQYF. The DNA for the CDR3 is TGCAGCGTTGAAGAAGGGAGAGATACGCAGTATTTT.

The chain carries TRBV27 and TRBJ1-1; weak D call: TRBD1 (5 bases). The V gene lost 2 bases and the J gene lost 3 bases, with 7 bases spanning the gap. CDR1 is MNHEY and CDR2 is SMNVEV in the germline V gene (reference sequence). The CDR3 runs to 13 residues. CDR3: CASSLQGYTEAFF. The CDR3 DNA reads as TGTGCCAGCAGTTTACAGGGTTACACTGAAGCTTTCTTT.

This clone has only one observation. This rearrangement joins TRBV6-7 to TRBJ1-5, with unresolved D. TRBV6-7 is labeled an ORF, and its function is uncertain. V lost 5 bases and J 0 bases, leaving 26 bases between the germline ends. This CDR3 contains 20 residues. The chain's CDR3 is CASSGNKKRGSICSNQPQHF. CDR3 coding DNA: TGTGCCAGCAGTGGTAATAAAAAACGAGGGTCAATATGTAGCAATCAGCCCCAGCATTTT.